This T cell receptor (beta chain) was obtained from a study of beta chain features in type 1 diabetes (dated by TCRdb to the late 2010s). In terms of the full investigation: No differences in mean age, gender distribution, total cell number or subset yield were found between patients and healthy donors. Regulatory and stem cell-like memory subsets were isolated from only 8 patients and roughly eight healthy donors, whereas naive and central memory subsets came from all 30 or so donors. In the study, TCRB repertoires of sorted circulating CD4+ T cell subsets from recently diagnosed type 1 diabetes patients were compared with those of matched healthy donors. A total of 100 million to 110 million sorted cells were examined across all samples, and a strong correlation was observed between cell number per subset and RNA yield. The research as a whole found: A moderate but significant shortening of TCRB CDR3 length was observed in type 1 diabetes patients in all four CD4+ subsets. Because the HLA sub-analyses included only small numbers of individuals, any influence of HLA type on TCRB rearrangement was left unresolved. Naive, central memory and regulatory TCRB repertoires appeared to be more alike among patients than among healthy donors. Because cDNA was sequenced instead of genomic DNA, activated cells with high expression could be over-represented, although the groups did not differ in activation or CD3 levels. Fewer insertions and more nucleotide deletions at VDJ recombination sites were observed in patients with type 1 diabetes, implying thymic rearrangement abnormalities. Shorter templates might be favored by PCR, yet because patient and control samples were amplified and corrected together, any such skew would affect both groups equally.

A single peripheral blood draw of about 120 mL on average was collected from each donor into heparinised tubes. Naive, central memory, regulatory and stem cell-like memory CD4+ T cells were sorted on a BD FACSAria II using a panel including CD45RO, CCR7, CD25, CD127, CD95 and CD27. All sorted populations exceeded 95% purity. PBMCs were separated immediately by Lymphoprep density gradient centrifugation and were stained directly, without being cultured. Samples were stained and sorted in pairs, with one healthy donor and one patient per experiment, so that batch effects were minimized. A remark on this clone: Its antigen target is currently unknown. Base qualities are not at hand, and no much larger clone is one base apart.

The entire amount of isolated RNA was reverse transcribed using the High Capacity cDNA Reverse Transcription Kit, so the sequenced TCRB transcripts were expressed ones. Deep immunoSEQ sequencing was applied to naive, central memory and regulatory T cell samples, giving an average of about 3.57 million total reads per sample. Sorted cells were lysed in RLT buffer, and RNA was extracted using DNase-treated RNeasy Micro or Mini kits according to cell number. Each cell subset was processed on its own to prevent cross-contamination, while patient and healthy donor samples were processed together. Using the immunoSEQ multiplex PCR, TCRB sequences were amplified from cDNA into 87-bp fragments spanning the CDR3 region. Sequencing of the amplicons was performed on the Illumina HiSeq platform. In the authors' own workflow: PCR bias was corrected computationally using synthetic template baselines, and reads within Hamming distance 2 were collapsed, with unmergeable singletons discarded. Reads were aligned against IMGT to assign V, D and J genes, CDR3 length and insertions or deletions at six rearrangement sites. Within each subset, clonotype counts were normalized to sorted cell number, after which true diversity and Gini coefficients were computed with the tcR R package. Repertoire sharing was quantified using the overlap coefficient calculated on TCRB nucleotide sequences. TCRdb mirrors the immuneACCESS table, restricted to in-frame sequences. Some clones are absent from its copies; in checked studies, under half trace to an unresolved V gene, and the reason for the others is unknown. The D gene and trimming were derived from the DNA, and the V and J assignments and clone size from that table. Present in this sample are some 190,000 clones, approximately 8.4% of which were seen just once. Jointly, the top ten make up 0.5% of the sample.

The specimen sequenced was central memory CD4+ T cells from blood. The sequence was collected from a man aged 18-30 years with type 1 diabetes.

The CDR3 protein sequence reads: CAWTSGDGNQPQHF. The DNA sequence reads TGTGCCTGGACGTCGGGGGACGGCAATCAGCCCCAGCATTTT. The chain was built from TRBV30 and TRBJ1-5; matching of 5 bases hints at TRBD1 as the D gene. Cut back by 4 bases and 2 bases, the V and J ends lie 12 bases apart. CDR1 GTSNPN and CDR2 SVGIG are derived from the germline V gene (reference sequence). There are 14 amino acids in the CDR3, from cysteine to phenylalanine inclusive. CDR3 DNA is the only sequence kept; it has 42 bases, read in frame from the first base.